Sequencing of this T cell receptor (beta chain) was carried out in a study of cytomegalovirus exposure and HLA in healthy donors. Study-wide findings and caveats: Earlier analysis looked at TCR beta V segments, and most were productive about 87% or about 30% of the time.

The PCR made use of 60 Vbeta and 13 Jbeta primers. Profiled with immunoSEQ multiplex PCR; TCRdb holds only in-frame clones, not every one. The table lists around 150,000 clones, approximately 80% of them singletons, with roughly 3.7% in the top ten. Trimming took off 0 bases at V and 4 bases at J, with 15 bases between the two ends. The CDR3 totals 16 residues. Germline values: CDR1 MNHEY, CDR2 SVGAGI. Details on this clone: What it recognizes is unknown.

Sequencing used PBMCs. The V gene is TRBV6-5, the J gene TRBJ1-1; D call uncertain. The sequence came from a man aged 25-45 years in good health and CMV-seropositive. The CDR3 region is CASSYSTPGFGTEAFF. The CDR3 coding sequence is TGTGCCAGCAGTTACTCGACACCGGGGTTCGGCACTGAAGCTTTCTTT.